The clone carrying this T cell receptor (beta chain) was detected ten times or more. Antigen unknown. This entry comes from a study of CD8 T cells in ankylosing spondylitis. MiXCR, run by TCRdb on the 5' RACE reads, gives a single entry per CDR3 protein. The data hold some 120,000 distinct CDR3 sequences, with 12% to 15% observed a single time. Study-wide points: The authors reported significant enrichment of disease-linked clones in matched ankylosing spondylitis synovial fluid. Among TCR beta sequences, a motif of roughly 8 highly homologous variants appeared characteristic of ankylosing spondylitis blood.

Trimming pared 5 bases from V and 4 bases from J, leaving 6 bases between. CDR1 is SEHNR, CDR2 FQNEAQ, per germline (reference sequence). The CDR3 spans 12 residues. The V gene is TRBV7-9, the J gene TRBJ2-1; D uncertain. The source material was blood, either unsorted or a sorted T cell fraction (not recorded which). The receptor's source is a female donor with ankylosing spondylitis or in good health (not recorded which). The CDR3 sequence: CASSPTYNEQFF. For the CDR3, the DNA is TGTGCCAGCAGCCCTACTTACAATGAGCAGTTCTTC.